The TCR beta chain described here comes from a study of spatial heterogeneity in lung cancer. Regarding time point: blood at routine non-recurrence follow-up after resection. One entry per CDR3 protein results from TCRdb running MiXCR on the 5' RACE reads. This table holds about 110,000 distinct CDR3 sequences, under 14% found once. V shed 4 bases, J shed 5 bases, and the junction held 8 bases outside the gene matches. The CDR3 loop spans 17 amino acids. Per the germline V gene, CDR1 is SGHRS and CDR2 is YFSETQ. The rearrangement links TRBV5-1 to TRBJ2-1, with TRBD2 identical over 14 bases. This sequence originates from a female donor with early-stage non-small cell lung cancer. Sequences were derived from PBMCs, sampled at follow-up. CDR3: CASSHTPGLAGDNEQFF. The CDR3 DNA reads as TGCGCCAGCAGCCACACACCGGGACTAGCGGGAGACAATGAGCAGTTCTTC.